A single T cell receptor beta chain is shown here with its context. The data stem from a study of preoperative IRX-2 immunotherapy in early breast cancer. Repertoires were generated with immunoSEQ multiplex PCR, while TCRdb's copy carries only in-frame clones and drops some. This table has over 20,000 clones, 75% to 85% appearing once. This sample's treatment: preoperative locoregional IRX-2 cytokine immunotherapy. Sample: lymph node tissue, taken after IRX-2 immunotherapy. This TCR was recovered from a human donor with breast cancer.

CDR3 in DNA: TGTGCCAGCAGCCAAGATCTGGGCTCGGGAGGCTACACCTTC. It yields the protein CASSQDLGSGGYTF. This chain joins TRBV14 and TRBJ1-2; no firm D call. Germline CDR1 reads SGHDN; CDR2 reads FVKESK. The V and J ends lost 0 bases and 8 bases respectively, with 13 bases between them. This CDR3 contains 14 residues.